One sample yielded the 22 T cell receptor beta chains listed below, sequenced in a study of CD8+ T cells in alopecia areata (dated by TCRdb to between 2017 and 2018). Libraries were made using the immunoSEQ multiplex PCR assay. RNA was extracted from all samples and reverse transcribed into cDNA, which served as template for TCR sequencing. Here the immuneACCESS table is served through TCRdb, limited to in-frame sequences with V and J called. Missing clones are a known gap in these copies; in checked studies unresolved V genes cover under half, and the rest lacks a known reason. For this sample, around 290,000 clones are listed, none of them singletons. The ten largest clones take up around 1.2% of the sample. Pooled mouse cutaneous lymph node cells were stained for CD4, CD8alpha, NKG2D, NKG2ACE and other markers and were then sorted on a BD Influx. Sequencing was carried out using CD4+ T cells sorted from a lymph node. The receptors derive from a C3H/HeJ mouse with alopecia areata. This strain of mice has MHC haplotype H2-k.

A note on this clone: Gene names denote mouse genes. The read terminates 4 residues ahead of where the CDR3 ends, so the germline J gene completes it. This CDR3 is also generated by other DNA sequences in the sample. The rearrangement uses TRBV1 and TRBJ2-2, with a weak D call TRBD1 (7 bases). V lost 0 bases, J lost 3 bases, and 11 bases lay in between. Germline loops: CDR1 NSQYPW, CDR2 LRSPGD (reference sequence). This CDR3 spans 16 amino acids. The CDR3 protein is CTCSADRGRDTGQLYF. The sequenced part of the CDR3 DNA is TGCACCTGCAGTGCAGATAGGGGGCGCGACACCGGG.

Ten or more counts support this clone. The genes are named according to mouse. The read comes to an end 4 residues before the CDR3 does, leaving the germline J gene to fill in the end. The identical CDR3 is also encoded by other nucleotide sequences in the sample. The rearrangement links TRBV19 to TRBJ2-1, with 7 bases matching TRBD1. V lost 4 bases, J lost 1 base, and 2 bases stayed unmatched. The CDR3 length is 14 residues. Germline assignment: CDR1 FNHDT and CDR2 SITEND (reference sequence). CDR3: CASSPGQNYAEQFF. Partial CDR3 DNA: TGTGCCAGCAGTCCGGGACAGAACTATGCT.

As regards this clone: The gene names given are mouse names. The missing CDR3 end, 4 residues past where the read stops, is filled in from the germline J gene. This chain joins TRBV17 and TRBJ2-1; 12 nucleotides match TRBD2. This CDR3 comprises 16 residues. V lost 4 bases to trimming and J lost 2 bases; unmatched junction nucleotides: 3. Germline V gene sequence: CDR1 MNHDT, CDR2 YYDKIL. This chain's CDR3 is CASSTGLGGDYAEQFF. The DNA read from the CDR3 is TGTGCTAGCAGTACTGGACTGGGGGGGGACTATGCT.

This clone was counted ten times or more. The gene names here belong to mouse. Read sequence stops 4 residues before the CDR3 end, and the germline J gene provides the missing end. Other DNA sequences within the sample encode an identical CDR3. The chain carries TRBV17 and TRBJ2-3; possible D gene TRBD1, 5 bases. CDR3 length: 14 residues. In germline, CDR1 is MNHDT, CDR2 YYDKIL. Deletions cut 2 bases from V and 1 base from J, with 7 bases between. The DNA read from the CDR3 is TGTGCTAGCAGTAGACAGGGAGGTGCAGAA. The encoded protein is CASSRQGGAE. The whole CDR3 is CASSRQGGAETLYF.

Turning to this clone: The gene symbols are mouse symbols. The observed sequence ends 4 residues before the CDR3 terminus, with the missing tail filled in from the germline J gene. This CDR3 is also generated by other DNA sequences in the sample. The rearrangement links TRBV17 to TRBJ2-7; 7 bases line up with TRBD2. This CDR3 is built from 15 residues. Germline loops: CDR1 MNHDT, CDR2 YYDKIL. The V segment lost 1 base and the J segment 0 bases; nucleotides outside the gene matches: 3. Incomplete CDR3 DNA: TGTGCTAGCAGTAGAGGTGGGGGGAGCTCCTAT. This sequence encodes CASSRGGGSSY. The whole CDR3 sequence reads CASSRGGGSSYEQYF.

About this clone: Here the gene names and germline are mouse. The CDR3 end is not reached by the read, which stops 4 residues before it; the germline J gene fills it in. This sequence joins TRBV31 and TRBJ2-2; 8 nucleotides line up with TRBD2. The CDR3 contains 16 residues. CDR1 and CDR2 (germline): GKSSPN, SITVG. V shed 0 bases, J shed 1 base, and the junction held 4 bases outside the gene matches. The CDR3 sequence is CAWSLGGGRNTGQLYF. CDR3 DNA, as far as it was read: TGTGCCTGGAGTCTAGGGGGGGGCCGAAACACCGGG.

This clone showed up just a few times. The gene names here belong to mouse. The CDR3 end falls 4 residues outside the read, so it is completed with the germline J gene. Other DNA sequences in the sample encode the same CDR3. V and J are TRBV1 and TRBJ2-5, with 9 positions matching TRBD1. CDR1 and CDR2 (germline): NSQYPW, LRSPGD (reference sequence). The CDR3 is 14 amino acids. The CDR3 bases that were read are TGCACCTGCAGTGTGGGACAGGGCAGGGAC. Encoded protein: CTCSVGQGRD. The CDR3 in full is CTCSVGQGRDTQYF.

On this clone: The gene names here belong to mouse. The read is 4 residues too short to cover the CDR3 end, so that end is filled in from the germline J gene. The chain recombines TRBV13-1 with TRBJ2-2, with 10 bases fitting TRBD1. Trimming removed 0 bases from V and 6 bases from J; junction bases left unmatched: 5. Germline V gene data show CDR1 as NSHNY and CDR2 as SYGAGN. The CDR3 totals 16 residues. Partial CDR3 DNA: TGTGCCAGCAGTGATGCCCGGACAGGGGGTCCCGGG. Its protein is CASSDARTGGPG. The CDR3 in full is CASSDARTGGPGQLYF.

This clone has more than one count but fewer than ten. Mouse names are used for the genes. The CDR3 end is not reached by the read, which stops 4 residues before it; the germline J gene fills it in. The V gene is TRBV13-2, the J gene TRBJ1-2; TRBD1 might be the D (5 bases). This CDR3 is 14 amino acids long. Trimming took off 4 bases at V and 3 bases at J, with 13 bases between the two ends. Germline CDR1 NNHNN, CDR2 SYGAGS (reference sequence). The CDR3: CASGPQGWDSDYTF. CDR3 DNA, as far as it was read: TGTGCCAGCGGTCCGCAGGGTTGGGACTCC.

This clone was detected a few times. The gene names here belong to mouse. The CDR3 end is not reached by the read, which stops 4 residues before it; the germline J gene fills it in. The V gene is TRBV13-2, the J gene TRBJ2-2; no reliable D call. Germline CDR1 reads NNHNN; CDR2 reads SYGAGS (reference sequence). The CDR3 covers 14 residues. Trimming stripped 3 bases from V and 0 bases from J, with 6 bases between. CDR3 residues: CASGAWTNTGQLYF. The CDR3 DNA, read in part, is TGTGCCAGCGGTGCCTGGACAAACACCGGG.

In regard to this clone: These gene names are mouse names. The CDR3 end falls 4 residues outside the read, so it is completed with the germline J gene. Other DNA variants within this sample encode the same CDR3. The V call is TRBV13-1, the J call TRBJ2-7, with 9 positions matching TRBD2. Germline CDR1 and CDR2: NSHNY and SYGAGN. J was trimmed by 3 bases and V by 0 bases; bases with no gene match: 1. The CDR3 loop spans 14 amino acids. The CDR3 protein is CASSDGTGVYEQYF. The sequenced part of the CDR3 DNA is TGTGCCAGCAGTGATGGGACTGGGGTCTAT.

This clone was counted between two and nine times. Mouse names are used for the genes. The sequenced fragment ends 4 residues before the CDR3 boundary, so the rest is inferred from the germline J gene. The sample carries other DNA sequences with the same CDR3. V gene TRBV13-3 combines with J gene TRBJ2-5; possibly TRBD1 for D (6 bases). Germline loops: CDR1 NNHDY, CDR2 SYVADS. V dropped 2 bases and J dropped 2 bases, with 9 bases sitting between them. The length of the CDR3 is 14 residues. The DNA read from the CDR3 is TGTGCCAGCAGTGACCAGGGGCGCCAAGAC. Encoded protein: CASSDQGRQD. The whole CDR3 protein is CASSDQGRQDTQYF.

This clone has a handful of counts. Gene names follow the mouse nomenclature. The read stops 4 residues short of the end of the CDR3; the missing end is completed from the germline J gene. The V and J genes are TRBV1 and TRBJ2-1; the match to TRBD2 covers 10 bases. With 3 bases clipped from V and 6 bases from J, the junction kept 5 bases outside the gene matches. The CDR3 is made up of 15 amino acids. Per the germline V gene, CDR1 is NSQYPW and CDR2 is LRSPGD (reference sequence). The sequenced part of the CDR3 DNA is TGCACCTGCAGTGCGCCTGGGGGGGCATTTGCT. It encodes CTCSAPGGAFA. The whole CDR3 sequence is CTCSAPGGAFAEQFF.

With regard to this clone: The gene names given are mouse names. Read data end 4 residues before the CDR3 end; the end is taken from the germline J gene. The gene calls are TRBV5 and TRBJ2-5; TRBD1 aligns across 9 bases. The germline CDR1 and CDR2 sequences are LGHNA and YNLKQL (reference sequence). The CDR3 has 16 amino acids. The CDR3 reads CASSQDRTGVEDTQYF. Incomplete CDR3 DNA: TGTGCCAGCAGCCAAGATCGGACAGGGGTGGAAGAC.

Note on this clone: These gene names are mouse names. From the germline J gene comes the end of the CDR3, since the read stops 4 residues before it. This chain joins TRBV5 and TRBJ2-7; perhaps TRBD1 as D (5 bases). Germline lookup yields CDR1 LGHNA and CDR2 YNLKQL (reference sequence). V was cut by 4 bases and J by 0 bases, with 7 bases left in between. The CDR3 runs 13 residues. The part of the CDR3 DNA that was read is TGTGCCAGCAGCCTCGACAGCTCCTAT. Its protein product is CASSLDSSY. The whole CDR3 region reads CASSLDSSYEQYF.

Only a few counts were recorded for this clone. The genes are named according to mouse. Incomplete CDR3 DNA: TGTGCCAGCGGTGATGCGGGACTGGGGGATGGA. It is translated as CASGDAGLGDG. The complete CDR3 sequence is CASGDAGLGDGEVFF. V usage is TRBV13-2 and J usage is TRBJ1-1; the D gene is possibly TRBD1 (5 bases). With the read ending 4 residues before the CDR3 end, the germline J gene is used to fill in that end. Germline CDR1 NNHNN, CDR2 SYGAGS (reference sequence). The CDR3 sequence is 15 residues long.

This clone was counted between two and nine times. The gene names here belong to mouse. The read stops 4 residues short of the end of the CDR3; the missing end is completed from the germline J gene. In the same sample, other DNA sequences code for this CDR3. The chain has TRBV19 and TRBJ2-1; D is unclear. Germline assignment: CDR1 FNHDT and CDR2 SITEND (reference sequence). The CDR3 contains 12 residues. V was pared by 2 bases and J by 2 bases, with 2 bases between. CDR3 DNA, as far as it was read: TGTGCCAGCAGTATTGACTATGCT. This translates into CASSIDYA. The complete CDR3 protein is CASSIDYAEQFF.

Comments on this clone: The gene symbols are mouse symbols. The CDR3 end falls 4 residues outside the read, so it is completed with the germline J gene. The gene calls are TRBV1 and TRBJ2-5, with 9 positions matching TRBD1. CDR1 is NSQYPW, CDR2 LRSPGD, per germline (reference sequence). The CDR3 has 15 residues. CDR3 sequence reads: CTCSADGTGKDTQYF. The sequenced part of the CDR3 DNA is TGCACCTGCAGTGCAGATGGGACAGGGAAAGAC.

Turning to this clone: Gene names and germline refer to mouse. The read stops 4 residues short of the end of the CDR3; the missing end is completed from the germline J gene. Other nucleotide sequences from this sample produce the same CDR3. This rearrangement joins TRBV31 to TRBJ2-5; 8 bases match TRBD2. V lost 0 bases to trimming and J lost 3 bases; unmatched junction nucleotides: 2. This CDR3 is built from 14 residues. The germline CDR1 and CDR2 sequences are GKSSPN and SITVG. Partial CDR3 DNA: TGTGCCTGGAGTCTATCTGGGGGGCAAGAC. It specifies CAWSLSGGQD. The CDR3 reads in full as CAWSLSGGQDTQYF.

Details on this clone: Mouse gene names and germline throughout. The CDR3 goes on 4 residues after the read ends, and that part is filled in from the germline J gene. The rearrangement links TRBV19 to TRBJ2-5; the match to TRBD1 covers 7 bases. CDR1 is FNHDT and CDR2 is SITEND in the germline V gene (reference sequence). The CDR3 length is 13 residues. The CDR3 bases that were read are TGTGCCAGCAGTCAGGGGGAGGGAGAC. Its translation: CASSQGEGD. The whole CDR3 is CASSQGEGDTQYF.

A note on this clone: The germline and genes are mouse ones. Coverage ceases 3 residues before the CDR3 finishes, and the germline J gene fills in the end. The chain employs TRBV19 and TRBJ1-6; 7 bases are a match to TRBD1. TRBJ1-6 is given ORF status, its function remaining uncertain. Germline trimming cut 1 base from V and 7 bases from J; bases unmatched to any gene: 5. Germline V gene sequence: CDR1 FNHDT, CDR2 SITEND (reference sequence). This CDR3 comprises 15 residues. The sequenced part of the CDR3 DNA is TGTGCCAGCAGTATAAAGGGGGCGCGAAATTCGCCC. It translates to CASSIKGARNSP. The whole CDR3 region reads CASSIKGARNSPLYF.

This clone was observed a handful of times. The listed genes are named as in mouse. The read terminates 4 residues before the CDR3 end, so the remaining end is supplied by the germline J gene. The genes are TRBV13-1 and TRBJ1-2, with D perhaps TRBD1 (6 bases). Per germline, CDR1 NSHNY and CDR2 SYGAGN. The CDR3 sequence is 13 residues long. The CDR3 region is CASSAWGGFDYTF. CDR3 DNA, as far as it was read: TGTGCCAGCAGTGCCTGGGGGGGCTTC.